These 24 T cell receptor beta chains originate from one sample sequenced in a study of identical twins. TCRdb re-called the 5' RACE reads through MiXCR, storing one row per CDR3 protein. The sample has 1.5 million to 2 million distinct CDR3 sequences, about 32% seen once. The sequencing input was cord blood. The receptors come from a newborn girl in good health.

This clonotype was seen repeatedly, ten times or more. The chain links TRBV25-1 to TRBJ1-4, with 9 bases aligning to TRBD1. This CDR3 has 15 amino acids. The germline V gene has CDR1 MGHDK and CDR2 SYGVNS. The V gene end was trimmed by 3 bases and the J gene end by 5 bases; junction bases not matched to a gene: 4. The CDR3 DNA sequence: TGTGCCAGCAGTGATCCCGGGACAGGGAATGAAAAACTGTTTTTT. It translates to CASSDPGTGNEKLFF.

This clonotype was observed a handful of times. This chain uses TRBV6-4 with TRBJ2-3; D uncertain. CDR1 MRHNA and CDR2 SNTAGT come from the germline V gene. V lost 0 bases, J lost 6 bases, and 7 bases lay in between. There are 13 residues in the CDR3. The CDR3, as DNA: TGTGCCAGCAGTGACTCGTATTCCGATACGCAGTATTTT. Translating gives CASSDSYSDTQYF.

V is TRBV25-1 and J is TRBJ2-1, with D possibly called TRBD1 or TRBD2 (5 bases each). CDR3 length: 13 residues. Deletions cut 1 base from V and 10 bases from J, with 11 bases between. Germline CDR1 MGHDK, CDR2 SYGVNS. As DNA, the CDR3 is TGTGCCAGCAGTGAATTTGGGGGAGTCGAGCAGTTCTTC. Translating it yields CASSEFGGVEQFF. Complete variable domain (other parts from reference TRBV25-1 and TRBJ2-1): EADIYQTPRYLVIGTGKKITLECSQTMGHDKMYWYQQDPGMELHLIHYSYGVNSTEKGDLSSESTVSRIRTEHFPLTLESARPSHTSQYLCASSEFGGVEQFFGPGTRLTVL.

In nucleotides, the CDR3 is TGTGCCAGCAGTTTCCCCGACAGGGTTGGCTACACCTTC. Amino acid sequence: CASSFPDRVGYTF. The rearrangement links TRBV28 to TRBJ1-2, with TRBD1 identical over 7 bases. V trimming: 3 bases; J trimming: 7 bases; junction bases outside the gene matches: 5. CDR1 and CDR2 (germline): MDHEN, SYDVKM. This CDR3 spans 13 amino acids.

The sample holds a few counts of this clonotype. This chain uses TRBV7-2 with TRBJ1-5; TRBD1 matches at 7 bases. Germline lookup yields CDR1 SGHTA and CDR2 FQGNSA. The CDR3 runs to 15 residues. The V and J ends lost 5 bases and 7 bases, in that order; junction bases with no gene match: 11. CDR3 bases: TGTGCCAGCAGCGGTCGACAGGGTGAAGGACAGCCCCAGCATTTT. Protein: CASSGRQGEGQPQHF. The entire variable domain, with the rest obtained from reference TRBV7-2 and TRBJ1-5, is as follows: GAGVSQSPSNKVTEKGKDVELRCDPISGHTALYWYRQSLGQGLEFLIYFQGNSAPDKSGLPSDRFSAERTGGSVSTLTIQRTQQEDSAVYLCASSGRQGEGQPQHFGDGTRLSIL.

This clonotype came up many times. The CDR3 is CASSQTGTSYEQYF. In nucleotides, the CDR3 is TGTGCCAGCAGCCAAACCGGGACCTCCTACGAGCAGTACTTC. V usage is TRBV4-2 and J usage is TRBJ2-7; D tentatively reads TRBD1 or TRBD2 (5 bases each). Germline V lookup: CDR1 LGHNA, CDR2 YNFKEQ. This CDR3 comprises 14 residues. Trimming left V 2 bases short and J 0 bases short, with 8 bases between.

The gene calls are TRBV5-6 and TRBJ2-5, with D possibly matching TRBD2 (6 bases). The germline gives CDR1 SGHDT, CDR2 YYEEEE. CDR3 length: 14 residues. The V and J ends lost 4 bases and 4 bases respectively, with 14 bases between them. CDR3 sequence: CASSPGGHRETQYF. DNA for the CDR3: TGTGCCAGCAGCCCCGGGGGTCATAGAGAGACCCAGTACTTC.

This clonotype was seen a handful of times. This chain connects TRBV2 to TRBJ2-7; TRBD2 is a possible D gene (5 bases). Trimming cost V 4 bases and J 3 bases, with 13 bases left between them. CDR3 length: 14 residues. From germline, CDR1 is SNHLY and CDR2 FYNNEI. CDR3 DNA sequence: TGTGCCAGCAGTGCGAGCGGCCTTTTCTACGAGCAGTACTTC. It translates to CASSASGLFYEQYF.

V gene TRBV6-6 combines with J gene TRBJ1-6; perhaps TRBD1 as D (6 bases). Trimming stripped 4 bases from V and 9 bases from J, with 16 bases between. The CDR3 is 15 residues long. CDR1 and CDR2 from the germline V gene are MNHNY and SVGAGI (reference sequence). The DNA of the CDR3 is TGTGCCAGCAGTTTGGGGGGGCGGGGGATTTCACCCCTCCACTTT. Its protein product is CASSLGGRGISPLHF.

This clonotype came up a few times. The rearrangement uses TRBV24-1 and TRBJ2-3; possibly TRBD2 for D (7 bases). CDR1 is KGHDR and CDR2 is SFDVKD in the germline V gene. V was cut by 9 bases and J by 6 bases, with 18 bases left in between. The CDR3 spans 14 residues. This CDR3 is CATSQGGGMDTQYF. The CDR3 DNA reads as TGTGCCACCTCCCAAGGCGGGGGCATGGATACGCAGTATTTT.

For this clonotype: A much larger clone differs by one base, so this may be a read error. The chain recombines TRBV10-3 with TRBJ2-7; 7 bases are shared with TRBD1. Losses at the gene ends were 6 bases for V and 3 bases for J; bases not matched to a gene: 5. The germline CDR1 and CDR2 sequences are ENHRY and SYGVKD. The CDR3 is made up of 13 amino acids. The CDR3 coding sequence is TGTGCCATCAGGGGGACAGCCCTCTACGAGCAGTACTTC. Translation gives CAIRGTALYEQYF.

The chain employs TRBV2 and TRBJ1-6; TRBD1 aligns across 11 bases. The CDR3 is 20 residues long. CDR1 and CDR2 (germline): SNHLY, FYNNEI. J lost 4 bases, V lost 1 base, and 12 bases had no gene match. The CDR3 region has the DNA TGTGCCAGCAGTGAAGATATTTTAGGACAGGGGGCAAAATATAATTCACCCCTCCACTTT. It translates to CASSEDILGQGAKYNSPLHF.

The CDR3 DNA follows: TGTGCCAGCAGTTGGGACAGGGACGCTGAGCAGTTCTTC. Translated, it gives CASSWDRDAEQFF. The J gene is TRBJ2-1, the V gene TRBV28, with 9 bases fitting TRBD1. After removal of 4 bases from V and 9 bases from J, the junction contained 4 bases not matched to a gene. The V gene's germline CDR1 is MDHEN and CDR2 SYDVKM. This CDR3 is built from 13 residues.

The CDR3: CASRRDLWDEQYF. The CDR3 nucleotides read TGTGCCAGTAGGCGGGATCTATGGGATGAGCAGTACTTC. The chain links TRBV19 to TRBJ2-7, with D tentatively TRBD2 (6 bases). Trimming left V 6 bases short and J 7 bases short, with 16 bases between. CDR3 length equals 13 residues. Germline CDR1 is LNHDA and CDR2 is SQIVND (reference sequence). Combining the CDR3 with reference TRBV19 and TRBJ2-7 gives the whole variable domain DGGITQSPKYLFRKEGQNVTLSCEQNLNHDAMYWYRQDPGQGLRLIYYSQIVNDFQKGDIAEGYSVSREKKESFPLTVTSAQKNPTAFYLCASRRDLWDEQYFGPGTRLTVT.

This chain uses TRBV29-1 with TRBJ2-2; D gene ambiguous. The CDR3 runs 12 residues. Germline V gene sequence: CDR1 SQVTM, CDR2 ANQGSEA. V lost 2 bases and J 3 bases, leaving 4 bases between the germline ends. CDR3 DNA sequence: TGCAGCGTTGAATCGGACACCGGGGAGCTGTTTTTT. As protein: CSVESDTGELFF.

Only a few counts were recorded for this clonotype. The V and J genes are TRBV5-1 and TRBJ1-1, with TRBD1 identical over 11 bases. Per the germline V gene, CDR1 is SGHRS and CDR2 is YFSETQ. The J segment lost 4 bases and the V segment lost 4 bases, leaving 9 bases of the junction unmatched. The CDR3 sequence is 16 residues long. Written as DNA, the CDR3 is TGCGCCAGCAGCGTCCCGGGACAGGGGGTGGGCACTGAAGCTTTCTTT. This gives the protein CASSVPGQGVGTEAFF.

This clonotype was recorded a few times. V is TRBV28 and J is TRBJ2-5, with TRBD2 matching 10 bases. V was pared by 1 base and J by 1 base, with 3 bases of the junction left unmatched. The CDR3 runs 16 residues. In germline, CDR1 is MDHEN, CDR2 SYDVKM. The DNA of the CDR3 is TGTGCCAGCAGTTTATATCCTAGCGGGGGCCAAGAGACCCAGTACTTC. Its protein is CASSLYPSGGQETQYF. The variable domain in full, completed from reference TRBV28 and TRBJ2-5, reads DVKVTQSSRYLVKRTGEKVFLECVQDMDHENMFWYRQDPGLGLRLIYFSYDVKMKEKGDIPEGYSVSREKKERFSLILESASTNQTSMYLCASSLYPSGGQETQYFGPGTRLLVL.

This clonotype was seen more than once but under ten times. The rearrangement uses TRBV24-1 and TRBJ2-1; 11 bases are a match to TRBD2. CDR1 KGHDR and CDR2 SFDVKD come from the germline V gene. V was pared by 2 bases and J by 4 bases, with 3 bases of the junction left unmatched. CDR3 length: 16 residues. The CDR3 region is CATSDSSGRSYNEQFF. The CDR3 DNA follows: TGTGCCACCAGTGATTCTAGCGGGAGGTCGTACAATGAGCAGTTCTTC.

This clonotype turned up a few times. The rearrangement uses TRBV20-1 and TRBJ2-5, with 10 bases lining up with TRBD1. The CDR3 length is 15 residues. Looked up from germline, CDR1 is DFQATT and CDR2 is SNEGSKA (reference sequence). J lost 5 bases, V lost 1 base, and 7 bases had no gene match. The CDR3 sequence: CSARAATGGYETQYF. In DNA, the CDR3 is TGCAGTGCTAGAGCTGCGACAGGGGGCTATGAGACCCAGTACTTC.

The chain combines TRBV20-1 with TRBJ2-1, with TRBD2 matching 7 bases. The CDR3 has 14 amino acids. The germline CDR1 and CDR2 sequences are DFQATT and SNEGSKA (reference sequence). The trim removed 6 bases at V and 1 base at J, leaving 6 bases unmatched. The CDR3 region has the DNA TGCAGTGCCGTGGGCGGGGGATCCTACAATGAGCAGTTCTTC. Translating it yields CSAVGGGSYNEQFF.

This clonotype has more than one count but fewer than ten. This CDR3 reads CASSPVLPGELFF. The CDR3 DNA follows: TGTGCCAGCAGCCCCGTTCTGCCCGGGGAGCTGTTTTTT. The V call is TRBV7-2, the J call TRBJ2-2; D is undetermined. The ends were cut back, 5 bases at V and 6 bases at J, with 10 bases in the middle. The CDR3 covers 13 residues. Germline values: CDR1 SGHTA, CDR2 FQGNSA.

J is TRBJ1-1 and V is TRBV10-3; D remains unclear. The CDR3 has 14 residues. Per the germline V gene, CDR1 is ENHRY and CDR2 is SYGVKD. V shed 6 bases and J shed 5 bases, with 16 bases lying between them. CDR3 in amino acids: CAISPTFGDTEAFF. The CDR3 nucleotides are TGTGCCATCAGCCCCACTTTCGGGGATACTGAAGCTTTCTTT.

This clonotype came up once. The chain has TRBV5-1 and TRBJ1-1, with 10 positions matching TRBD1. CDR3 length: 13 amino acids. Germline-derived CDR1 and CDR2 are SGHRS and YFSETQ. The ends lost 8 bases at V and 5 bases at J; junction bases unmatched: 6. This chain's CDR3 is CARSPDRGTEAFF. The CDR3 nucleotides are TGCGCCAGAAGCCCGGACAGGGGGACTGAAGCTTTCTTT. Together with reference TRBV5-1 and TRBJ1-1, the CDR3 gives the full variable domain: KAGVTQTPRYLIKTRGQQVTLSCSPISGHRSVSWYQQTPGQGLQFLFEYFSETQRNKGNFPGRFSGRQFSNSRSEMNVSTLELGDSALYLCARSPDRGTEAFFGQGTRLTVV.

This chain uses TRBV29-1 with TRBJ2-1; 7 nucleotides match TRBD1. The length of the CDR3 is 17 residues. The V and J ends lost 0 bases and 2 bases, in that order; junction bases with no gene match: 10. The germline CDR1 and CDR2 sequences are SQVTM and ANQGSEA. The CDR3 DNA reads as TGCAGCGTTGAAGATCGTAGGAAGGACAGGCCCTACAATGAGCAGTTCTTC. Translation gives CSVEDRRKDRPYNEQFF.